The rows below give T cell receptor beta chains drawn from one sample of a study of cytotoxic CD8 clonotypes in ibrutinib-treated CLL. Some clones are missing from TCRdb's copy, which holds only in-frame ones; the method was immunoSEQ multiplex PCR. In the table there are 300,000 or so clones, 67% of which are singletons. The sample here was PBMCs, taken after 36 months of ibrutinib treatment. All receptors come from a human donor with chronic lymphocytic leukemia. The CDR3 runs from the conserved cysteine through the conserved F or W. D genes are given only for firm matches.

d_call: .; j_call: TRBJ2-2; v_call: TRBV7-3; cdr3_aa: CASSLAPRPANTGELFF
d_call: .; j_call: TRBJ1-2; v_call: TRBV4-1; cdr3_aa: CASSGDWLRRTHGYTF
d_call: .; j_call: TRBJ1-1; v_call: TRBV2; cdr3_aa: CASSGAGYTEAFF
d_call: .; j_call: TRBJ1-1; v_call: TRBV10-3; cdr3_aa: CAISVRPGDTEAFF
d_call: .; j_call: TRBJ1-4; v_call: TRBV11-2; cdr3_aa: CASSLVGRGTNEKLFF
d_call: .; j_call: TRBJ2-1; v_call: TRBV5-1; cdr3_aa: CASSTVASEQFF
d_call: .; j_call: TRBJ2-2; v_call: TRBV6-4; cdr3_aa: CASSRDPNTGELFF
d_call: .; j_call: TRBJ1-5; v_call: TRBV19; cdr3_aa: CASSEGHQPQHF
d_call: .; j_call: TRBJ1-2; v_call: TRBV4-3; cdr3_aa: CASSQGGAGYTF
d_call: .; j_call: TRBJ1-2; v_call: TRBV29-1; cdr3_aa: CSVDISGGSQEGYTF
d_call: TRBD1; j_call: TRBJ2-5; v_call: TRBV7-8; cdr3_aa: CASSLGAPGQPQETQYF
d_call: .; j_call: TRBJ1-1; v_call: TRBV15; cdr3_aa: CATSNRATNTEAFF
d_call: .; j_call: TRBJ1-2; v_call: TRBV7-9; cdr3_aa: CASSLERGGYTF
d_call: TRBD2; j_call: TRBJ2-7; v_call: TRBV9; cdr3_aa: CASSVEGLAGVDEQYF
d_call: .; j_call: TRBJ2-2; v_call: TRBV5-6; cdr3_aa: CASSLVSNLNTGELFF
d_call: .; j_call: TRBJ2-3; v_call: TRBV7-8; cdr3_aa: CASSGRVRGADTQYF
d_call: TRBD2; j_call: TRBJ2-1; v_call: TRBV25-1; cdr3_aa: CASREGLAGYNEQFF
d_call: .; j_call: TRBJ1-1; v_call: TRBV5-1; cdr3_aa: CASSKQGSRDTEAFF
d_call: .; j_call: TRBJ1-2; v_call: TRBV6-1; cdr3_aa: CASRDPTYGYTF
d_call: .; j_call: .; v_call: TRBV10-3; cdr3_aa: CAISEYRRSGLAYEQYF
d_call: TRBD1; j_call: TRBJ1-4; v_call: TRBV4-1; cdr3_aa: CASSQDRSSGDSLREKLFF
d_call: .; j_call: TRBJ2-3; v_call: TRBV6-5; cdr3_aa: CASRSHGAGLITQYF
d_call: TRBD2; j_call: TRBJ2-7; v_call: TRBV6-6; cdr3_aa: CASSPGTSGRTYEQYF
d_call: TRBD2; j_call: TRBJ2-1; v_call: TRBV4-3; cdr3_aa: CASSQGAGGRWNEQFF